This entry concerns a single TCR beta chain. Its antigen is undetermined. Amplification of TCR beta CDR3 regions used RNA as the template. First-round RT-PCR targeting the TCR CDR3 was performed with the HTBI primer set. TCRdb called the multiplex PCR reads again in MiXCR, with one record for every CDR3 protein. This sample has about 840,000 distinct CDR3 sequences, with over 35% found just once. The data belong to a study of T cells in Graves' hyperthyroidism and ophthalmopathy. Study-level results: A model of 13 V-J pairs discriminated ophthalmopathy from stable hyperthyroidism.

Trimming shortened V by 3 bases and J by 8 bases, and 10 bases separated the two germline ends. The length of the CDR3 is 13 residues. An absence of ophthalmopathy progression within 18 months meant stable Graves' hyperthyroidism. Every diagnosis used clinical symptoms, serum thyroxine and TRAb, thyroid ultrasound and orbital computed tomography. The clonotype originates from a man aged 18 to 30 with Graves' hyperthyroidism. The genes are TRBV12-3 or TRBV12-4 and TRBJ1-4; D not resolved. Sequencing was carried out using blood. The CDR3 protein is CASSFLLREKLFF. The CDR3 region has the DNA TGTGCCAGCAGTTTTCTCCTTCGGGAAAAACTGTTTTTT.